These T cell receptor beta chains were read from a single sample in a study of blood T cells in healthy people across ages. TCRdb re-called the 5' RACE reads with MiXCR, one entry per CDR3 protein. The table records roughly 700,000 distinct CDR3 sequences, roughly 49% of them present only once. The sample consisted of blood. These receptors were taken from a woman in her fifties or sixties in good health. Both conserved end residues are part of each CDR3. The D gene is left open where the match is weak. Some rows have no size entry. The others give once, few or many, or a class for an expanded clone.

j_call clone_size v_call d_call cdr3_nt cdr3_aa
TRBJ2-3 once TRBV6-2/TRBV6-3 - TGTGCCAGCAGACCTATCATTGGACAGTGGGCAGATACGCAGTATTTT CASRPIIGQWADTQYF
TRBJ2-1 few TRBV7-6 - TGTGCCAGCAGTAAGGGCGGACTCTCCTACAATGAGCAGTTCTTC CASSKGGLSYNEQFF
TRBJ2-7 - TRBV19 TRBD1 TGTGCCAGTAGTAGCCGGGACAGGGGTGACTCCTACGAGCAGTACTTC CASSSRDRGDSYEQYF
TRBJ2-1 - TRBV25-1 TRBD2 TGTGCCACCGAGACCCCGGGAGGGCCGTACAATGAGCAGTTCTTC CATETPGGPYNEQFF
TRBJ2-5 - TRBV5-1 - TGCGCCAGCAGCTTGGTCGGCAGGGACGTGGAGACCCAGTACTTC CASSLVGRDVETQYF
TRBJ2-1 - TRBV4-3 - TGCGCCAGCAGCCAAGAGAACAACCAGATTAGGGGCGGTGAGCAGTTCTTC CASSQENNQIRGGEQFF
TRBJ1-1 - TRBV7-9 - TGTGCCAGCAGCTTAAGGACGGGGGACAAAGCTTTCTTT CASSLRTGDKAFF
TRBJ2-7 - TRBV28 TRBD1 TGTGCCAGCACCGCCGGGACAGGGCGCTACGAGCAGTACTTC CASTAGTGRYEQYF
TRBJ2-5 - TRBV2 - TGTGCCAGCAATCGACAGGCCTCTCAAGAGACCCAGTACTTC CASNRQASQETQYF
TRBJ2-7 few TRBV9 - TGTGCCAGCAGCGTAGGGGGCGAAGATCTCCGTGAGCAGTACTTC CASSVGGEDLREQYF
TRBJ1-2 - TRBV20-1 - TGCAGTGCTACTAAAGGGCAATCCGGGGGTGGCTACACCTTC CSATKGQSGGGYTF
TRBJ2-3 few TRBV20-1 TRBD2 TGCAGTGGCCCGCTTAGCGGGAGAATAAATACGCAGTATTTT CSGPLSGRINTQYF
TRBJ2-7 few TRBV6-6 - TGTGCCAGCAGAAGTAGCGGAGGTTACGAGCAGTACTTC CASRSSGGYEQYF
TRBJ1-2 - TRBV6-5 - TGTGCCAGCAAATTCCCGGGACATAAAAACTATGGCTACACCTTC CASKFPGHKNYGYTF
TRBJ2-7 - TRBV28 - TGTGCCAGCAGAGGGGACACCACCTACGAGCAGTACTTC CASRGDTTYEQYF
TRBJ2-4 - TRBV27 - TGTGCCAGCAGCCGAGACAGACAAAACGTTCAGTACTTC CASSRDRQNVQYF
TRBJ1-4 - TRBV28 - TGTGCCAGCACCCAAATGGGAAAACTGTTTTTT CASTQMGKLFF
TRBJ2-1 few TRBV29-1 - TGCAGCGAGCGGACGGGGTACAATGAGCAGTTCTTC CSERTGYNEQFF
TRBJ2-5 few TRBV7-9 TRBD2 TGTGCCAGCAGCTCCGACGGACGGGCGACACTAGCGGGCCAAGAGACCCAGTACTTC CASSSDGRATLAGQETQYF
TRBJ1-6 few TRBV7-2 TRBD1 TGTGCCAGCAGCTTGGACAGGGGAGCCTCACCCCTCCACTTT CASSLDRGASPLHF
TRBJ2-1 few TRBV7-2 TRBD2 TGTGCCAGCACCAGGACTAGCGGGACCAATGAGCAGTTCTTC CASTRTSGTNEQFF
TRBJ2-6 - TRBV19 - TGTGCCAGTAGTATCCTGAATTCTGGGGCCAACGTCCTGACTTTC CASSILNSGANVLTF
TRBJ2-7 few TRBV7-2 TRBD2 TGTGCCAGCAGACCCCCCAGCGGGAGCCTTAACAGGGAGCAGTACTTC CASRPPSGSLNREQYF
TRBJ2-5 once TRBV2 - TGTGCCAGCAGCCTGAGCCAGGGGAGGTTAGGAGAGACCCAGTACTTC CASSLSQGRLGETQYF
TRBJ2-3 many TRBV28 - TGTGCCAGCAGCTCAGTAGGAGGGGAGGAGACAGATACGCAGTATTTT CASSSVGGEETDTQYF
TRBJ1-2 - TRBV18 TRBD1 TGTGCCAGCAGTGAAACAGGGGGGTATGGCTACACCTTC CASSETGGYGYTF
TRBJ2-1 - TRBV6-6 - TGTGCCAGCAGTTACTCCAGCGTTTCCTACAATGAGCAGTTCTTC CASSYSSVSYNEQFF
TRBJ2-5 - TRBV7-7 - TGTGCTAGCAGCTTTAGCGGTCTCGGCCAAGAGACCCAGTACTTC CASSFSGLGQETQYF
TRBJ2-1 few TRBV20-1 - TGCAGTGCATCGGACAGCCCGGGAGATGAGCAGTTCTTC CSASDSPGDEQFF
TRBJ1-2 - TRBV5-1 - TGCGCCAGCGGGTCGGCAGGAGGGGGCTATGGCTACACCTTC CASGSAGGGYGYTF
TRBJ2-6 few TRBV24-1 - TGTGCCACCAGGATCACCGGGACTCCCTACTCTGGGGCCAACGTCCTGACTTTC CATRITGTPYSGANVLTF
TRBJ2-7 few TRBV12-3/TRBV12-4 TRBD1 TGTGCCAGCAGTTTGCAGGGGGCAGGGGAGCAGTACTTC CASSLQGAGEQYF
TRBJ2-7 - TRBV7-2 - TGTGCCAGCAACAACCCCGGAGCCTACGAGCAGTACTTC CASNNPGAYEQYF
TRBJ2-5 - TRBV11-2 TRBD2 TGTGCCAGCAGCCCGTGGGGGAGGGTTAGCGGGAGAATGGAGCAGTACTTC CASSPWGRVSGRMEQYF
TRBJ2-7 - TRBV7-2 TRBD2 TGTGCCAGCAGCAGGGGACTAGCGGAGGGGGAGCAGTACTTC CASSRGLAEGEQYF